Listed below are T cell receptor beta chains from one sample, sequenced in a study of PD-1 blockade in classical Hodgkin lymphoma. Assay used: immunoSEQ multiplex PCR; TCRdb lists only in-frame clones, some missing. The sample contains more than 85,000 clones, about 93% of which appear only once. The sequencing here drew on peripheral blood mononuclear cells (PBMCs), taken before the second cycle of nivolumab. All receptors come from a human donor with classical Hodgkin lymphoma. Each CDR3 is given with its conserved first and last residue. Fields, in order: D gene, clone size, V gene, J gene, CDR3 length, CDR3 DNA, CDR3 protein. D genes are given only for firm matches. Size tells how often a clone was seen (once, few, many) or the class of an expanded clone, and some rows leave it out.

d_gene: .
abundance: .
v_gene: TRBV7-3
j_gene: TRBJ2-2
len: 13
CDR3nt: TGTGCCAGCAGCCCCACGGGGGTCGGGGAGCTGTTTTTT
CDR3aa: CASSPTGVGELFF

d_gene: .
abundance: .
v_gene: TRBV18
j_gene: TRBJ1-1
len: 13
CDR3nt: TGTGCCAGCTCACTCAAGCCGAACACTGAAGCTTTCTTT
CDR3aa: CASSLKPNTEAFF

d_gene: .
abundance: .
v_gene: TRBV7-9
j_gene: TRBJ1-4
len: 15
CDR3nt: TGTGCCAGCAGCCCGGACAGAACAACTAATGAAAAACTGTTTTTT
CDR3aa: CASSPDRTTNEKLFF

d_gene: .
abundance: .
v_gene: TRBV27
j_gene: TRBJ2-1
len: 15
CDR3nt: TGTGCCAGCAGCACCGGGGCGGCCGCCTACAATGAGCAGTTCTTC
CDR3aa: CASSTGAAAYNEQFF

d_gene: .
abundance: few
v_gene: TRBV4-1
j_gene: TRBJ2-3
len: 16
CDR3nt: TGCGCCAGCAGCCAAGATTACTGGCGGGAAGCAGATACGCAGTATTTT
CDR3aa: CASSQDYWREADTQYF

d_gene: .
abundance: .
v_gene: TRBV7-9
j_gene: TRBJ2-4
len: 15
CDR3nt: TGTGCCAGCAGCTCCGCCGACTACTGGTTCGACATTCAGTACTTC
CDR3aa: CASSSADYWFDIQYF

d_gene: TRBD2
abundance: .
v_gene: TRBV4-2
j_gene: TRBJ2-6
len: 17
CDR3nt: TGTGCCAGCAGCCGCGTCGGGGCGGGAGCTGGGGCCAACGTCCTGACTTTC
CDR3aa: CASSRVGAGAGANVLTF

d_gene: TRBD2
abundance: .
v_gene: TRBV7-2
j_gene: TRBJ2-7
len: 17
CDR3nt: TGTGCCAGCAGCCAGGATCCTGGGACTATCCTAGCCTACGAGCAGTACTTC
CDR3aa: CASSQDPGTILAYEQYF

d_gene: TRBD1
abundance: .
v_gene: TRBV30
j_gene: TRBJ2-3
len: 14
CDR3nt: TGTGCCTGGAGGCTGACAGGGGGCTCAGATACGCAGTATTTT
CDR3aa: CAWRLTGGSDTQYF

d_gene: TRBD2
abundance: .
v_gene: TRBV9
j_gene: TRBJ2-3
len: 15
CDR3nt: TGTGCCAGCAGCACGCTAGCGGGAAGCACAGATACGCAGTATTTT
CDR3aa: CASSTLAGSTDTQYF

d_gene: TRBD1
abundance: .
v_gene: TRBV5-1
j_gene: TRBJ1-3
len: 15
CDR3nt: TGCGCCAGCAGCACAGGACAGGGGTCGGGAAACACCATATATTTT
CDR3aa: CASSTGQGSGNTIYF

d_gene: .
abundance: .
v_gene: TRBV5-1
j_gene: TRBJ2-3
len: 15
CDR3nt: TGCGCCAGCAGCTTTAGCGGAGGGGAGACAGATACGCAGTATTTT
CDR3aa: CASSFSGGETDTQYF